The clone carrying this T cell receptor (beta chain) was counted a few times. The CDR3 runs to 12 residues. The V gene lost 5 bases and the J gene lost 7 bases, with 9 bases spanning the gap. TCRdb independently ran MiXCR on the 5' RACE reads; one entry per CDR3 protein. The sample records about 320,000 distinct CDR3 sequences, more than 13% being singletons. The data derive from a study of T-cell memory formation after mild COVID-19. Source material: PBMCs or a T cell subset sorted from them (not recorded which). This sequence was found in a man aged 18-30 years who had mild COVID-19 (a few samples of this study predate the infection). Cell type and time point are not known. The chain uses TRBV12-3 or TRBV12-4 and TRBJ1-3, with D hard to call. The chain's CDR3 is CASSQTENTIYF. The DNA of the CDR3 is TGTGCCAGCAGTCAGACGGAGAACACCATATATTTT.